Each of the 17 T cell receptor beta chains below was sequenced from the same sample in a study of CD8 T cells in Susac syndrome. The authors reverse transcribed roughly 0.5 to 1 ug RNA with random hexamers. TCRdb itself ran the immunoSEQ multiplex PCR reads through MiXCR, one entry per CDR3 protein. This sample has around 190,000 distinct CDR3 sequences, with about 95% found just once. The specimen sequenced was CD8+ T cells from PBMCs. The receptors shown here come from a human donor with multiple sclerosis.

The V call is TRBV29-1, the J call TRBJ2-1; TRBD2 matches 10 bases. The CDR3 is 18 amino acids. After removal of 7 bases from V and 0 bases from J, the junction contained 15 bases not matched to a gene. Germline CDR1 SQVTM, CDR2 ANQGSEA. The CDR3 region is CSAEGVTSGMSSYNEQFF. The CDR3, as DNA: TGCAGCGCCGAGGGTGTAACTAGCGGGATGAGCTCCTACAATGAGCAGTTCTTC.

The CDR3 reads CSVAGTPDGSYEQYF. The CDR3 DNA reads TGCAGCGTCGCCGGGACCCCCGACGGATCCTACGAGCAGTACTTC. V usage is TRBV29-1 and J usage is TRBJ2-7, with D tentatively TRBD1 or TRBD2 (5 bases each). The CDR3 has 15 amino acids. Trimming left V 6 bases short and J 1 base short, with 19 bases between. Germline CDR1 and CDR2: SQVTM and ANQGSEA.

V is TRBV6-5 and J is TRBJ2-7, with D hard to call. The germline CDR1 and CDR2 sequences are MNHEY and SVGAGI. Deletions cut 0 bases from V and 3 bases from J, with 9 bases between. The CDR3 totals 14 residues. The CDR3 DNA follows: TGTGCCAGCAGTTACTCTTTCTCAGACTACGAGCAGTACTTC. It encodes CASSYSFSDYEQYF.

The chain employs TRBV29-1 and TRBJ2-6, with D tentatively TRBD1 (5 bases). CDR3 length: 18 amino acids. Germline assignment: CDR1 SQVTM and CDR2 ANQGSEA. The V and J ends lost 6 bases and 2 bases respectively, with 23 bases between them. The CDR3, as DNA: TGCAGCGTGGTCGTGGAGACAGATTACAGTACTGGGGCCAACGTCCTGACTTTC. This codes for CSVVVETDYSTGANVLTF.

This chain connects TRBV5-1 to TRBJ2-1; TRBD1 matches 10 bases. Trimming cost V 7 bases and J 6 bases; bases outside gene matches: 7. Germline CDR1 reads SGHRS; CDR2 reads YFSETQ. This CDR3 has 14 residues. The CDR3 region is CASGGTGDVNEQFF. The CDR3 bases are TGCGCCAGCGGCGGGACAGGGGATGTCAATGAGCAGTTCTTC.

The CDR3 loop reads CASSLDLQAGGHEQFF. The CDR3 nucleotides are TGTGCCAGCAGCTTAGATCTCCAAGCGGGAGGGCACGAGCAGTTCTTC. The chain uses TRBV11-3 and TRBJ2-1, with 10 bases lining up with TRBD2. Germline lookup yields CDR1 SGHNT and CDR2 YENEEA. V was clipped by 0 bases and J by 10 bases; unmatched bases: 9. CDR3 length equals 16 residues.

This chain connects TRBV14 to TRBJ2-1; D is perhaps TRBD2 (6 bases). V gave up 4 bases and J gave up 7 bases, with 11 bases separating them. Germline-derived CDR1 and CDR2 are SGHDN and FVKESK. This CDR3 is 13 amino acids long. The CDR3 region has the DNA TGTGCCAGCAGCCGCTCACTAGCTAATGAGCAGTTCTTC. Encoded protein: CASSRSLANEQFF.

The V call is TRBV2, the J call TRBJ2-7; D may correspond to TRBD1 or TRBD2 (8 bases each). V was shortened by 1 base and J by 3 bases, with 25 bases between the two germline ends. The CDR3 sequence is 19 residues long. The germline V gene encodes CDR1 SNHLY and CDR2 FYNNEI. CDR3: CASSEGPGGEGSGIYEQYF. The CDR3 DNA reads TGTGCCAGCAGTGAAGGGCCAGGGGGCGAGGGTAGCGGGATCTACGAGCAGTACTTC.

This rearrangement joins TRBV9 to TRBJ1-1; no definite D call. Trimming removed 0 bases at V and 4 bases at J, with 13 bases between. This CDR3 is 15 amino acids long. Looked up from germline, CDR1 is SGDLS and CDR2 is YYNGEE. CDR3 DNA sequence: TGTGCCAGCAGCGTAGGAATGGGGTCGGGCACTGAAGCTTTCTTT. It codes for CASSVGMGSGTEAFF.

This clonotype came up a few times. V usage is TRBV5-6 and J usage is TRBJ1-2; the D gene is possibly TRBD1 (5 bases). Germline-derived CDR1 and CDR2 are SGHDT and YYEEEE. Trimming left V 0 bases short and J 8 bases short, with 8 bases between. The CDR3 loop spans 12 amino acids. The CDR3 DNA sequence: TGTGCCAGCAGCTTGGCGGGGGACGGCTACACCTTC. Its protein is CASSLAGDGYTF.

This chain uses TRBV3-1 with TRBJ1-5, with 8 bases that match TRBD1. The junction had 10 bases not matched to a gene; V was cut back by 6 bases and J by 0 bases. The CDR3 is 17 amino acids. The germline CDR1 and CDR2 sequences are LGHDT and YNNKEL (reference sequence). In DNA form, the CDR3 reads TGTGCCAGCAGTCACGGGACAGGAGAATATAGCAATCAGCCCCAGCATTTT. Translating gives CASSHGTGEYSNQPQHF.

The chain has TRBV20-1 and TRBJ1-2, with D possibly being TRBD1 (5 bases). Germline CDR1 and CDR2: DFQATT and SNEGSKA (reference sequence). CDR3 length equals 15 residues. The V end was cut by 6 bases, the J end by 1 base, with 18 bases between. The CDR3 here is CSASPIPGGNYGYTF. For the CDR3, the DNA is TGCAGTGCCTCCCCCATCCCCGGGGGTAACTATGGCTACACCTTC.

V is TRBV7-6 and J is TRBJ2-5, with 7 bases aligning to TRBD1. V trimming: 4 bases; J trimming: 5 bases; junction bases outside the gene matches: 16. The CDR3 spans 17 residues. CDR1 is SGHVS and CDR2 is FNYEAQ in the germline V gene. Here the CDR3 DNA reads TGTGCCAGCAGCTCTCGAGGGGGCAGGGTGGCAGGCGAGACCCAGTACTTC. The encoded protein is CASSSRGGRVAGETQYF.

The chain employs TRBV7-9 and TRBJ1-1; D gene uncertain. There are 15 residues in the CDR3. The germline V and J ends were trimmed by 4 bases and 0 bases, with 12 bases remaining between them. Germline loops: CDR1 SEHNR, CDR2 FQNEAQ (reference sequence). This chain's CDR3 is CASSSLGGVNTEAFF. The DNA for the CDR3 is TGTGCCAGCAGCTCTCTCGGAGGCGTGAACACTGAAGCTTTCTTT.

The chain joins TRBV29-1 to TRBJ1-2; D unclear. Trimming cost V 6 bases and J 7 bases, with 15 bases left between them. The CDR3 has 12 amino acids. From germline, CDR1 is SQVTM and CDR2 ANQGSEA. The CDR3 protein is CSVGRLGSGYTF. The CDR3 nucleotides are TGCAGCGTGGGAAGACTTGGTTCTGGCTACACCTTC.

The gene calls are TRBV20-1 and TRBJ2-5; 12 bases are a match to TRBD2. V lost 5 bases to trimming and J lost 5 bases; unmatched junction nucleotides: 6. Germline V gene lookup returns CDR1 DFQATT and CDR2 SNEGSKA (reference sequence). CDR3 length: 14 amino acids. CDR3 DNA sequence: TGCAGTGCTGACATTACTAGCGGGGGGGAGACCCAGTACTTC. Translating gives CSADITSGGETQYF.

The rearrangement uses TRBV29-1 and TRBJ2-1, with D uncertain. Germline CDR1 reads SQVTM; CDR2 reads ANQGSEA. V was clipped by 5 bases and J by 3 bases, with 11 bases between them. This CDR3 has 13 residues. CDR3 coding DNA: TGCAGCGTTATACCGCGGATCTACAATGAGCAGTTCTTC. As protein: CSVIPRIYNEQFF.